One and the same sample provided the 29 T cell receptor beta chains below, sequenced in a study of shared clonotypes between healthy human individuals. The protocol was immunoSEQ multiplex PCR, while the TCRdb copy is restricted to in-frame clones and leaves out a portion. Of a few million clones listed, almost 96% are singletons. The source material was naive CD4+ T cells sorted from blood. Documented subset: CD45RA+ positively selected. These receptors were obtained from a man aged 18 to 30 in good health.

Worth noting for this clone: Other nucleotide sequences in the sample specify the same CDR3. For the CDR3, the DNA is TGTGCCAGTAGTATCCTTAATTCACCCCTCCACTTT. It translates to CASSILNSPLHF. The rearrangement joins TRBV19 to TRBJ1-6; D remains ambiguous. From germline, CDR1 is LNHDA and CDR2 SQIVND (reference sequence). Between the trimmed V and J ends, which lost 3 bases and 6 bases, there was a span of 3 bases. There are 12 residues in the CDR3.

The chain carries TRBV30 and TRBJ1-3; D gene ambiguous. Germline CDR1 and CDR2: GTSNPN and SVGIG (reference sequence). The CDR3 length is 12 residues. V was shortened by 3 bases and J by 7 bases, with 10 bases between the two germline ends. The chain's CDR3 is CAWSTISNTIYF. CDR3 nucleotides: TGTGCCTGGAGCACCATAAGCAACACCATATATTTT.

The chain is built from TRBV19 and TRBJ1-1; no clear D gene. Germline assignment: CDR1 LNHDA and CDR2 SQIVND (reference sequence). CDR3 length: 13 amino acids. Trimming pared 3 bases from V and 1 base from J, leaving 6 bases between. CDR3 sequence reads: CASSMGGNTEAFF. In DNA form, the CDR3 reads TGTGCCAGTAGTATGGGCGGGAACACTGAAGCTTTCTTT. The variable domain in full, with the rest retrieved from reference TRBV19 and TRBJ1-1, is DGGITQSPKYLFRKEGQNVTLSCEQNLNHDAMYWYRQDPGQGLRLIYYSQIVNDFQKGDIAEGYSVSREKKESFPLTVTSAQKNPTAFYLCASSMGGNTEAFFGQGTRLTVV.

The chain recombines TRBV5-6 with TRBJ2-3, with 7 nucleotides matching TRBD1. CDR1 SGHDT and CDR2 YYEEEE come from the germline V gene. Trimming took 0 bases from V and 1 from J; bases not matched to a gene: 11. This CDR3 contains 18 residues. The CDR3 loop is CASSLEGPTGVGTDTQYF. The CDR3 nucleotides are TGTGCCAGCAGCTTGGAGGGCCCAACAGGGGTCGGCACAGATACGCAGTATTTT.

The chain joins TRBV6-4 to TRBJ1-6; D is unclear. CDR1 and CDR2 from the germline V gene are MRHNA and SNTAGT. Trimming removed 6 bases at V and 3 bases at J, with 12 bases between. The CDR3 sequence is 15 residues long. The CDR3 sequence is CASRPTTNYNSPLHF. The CDR3 DNA is TGTGCCAGCAGGCCTACTACCAACTATAATTCACCCCTCCACTTT.

J is TRBJ1-4 and V is TRBV5-4; D ambiguous. This CDR3 region has 13 residues. V was pared by 2 bases and J by 8 bases, with 10 bases between. The germline V gene has CDR1 SGHNT and CDR2 YYREEE (reference sequence). The CDR3 reads CASSFPASEKLFF. The CDR3 DNA is TGTGCCAGCAGCTTCCCAGCTTCCGAAAAACTGTTTTTT.

Comment on this clone: Different DNA sequences within this sample yield the same CDR3. For the CDR3, the DNA is TGTGCCAGCAGTTACGGAGGCACTGAAGCTTTCTTT. Translating it yields CASSYGGTEAFF. The chain is built from TRBV6-5 and TRBJ1-1; no clear D gene. Trimming took 2 bases from V and 4 from J, leaving 5 bases between them. The CDR3 contains 12 residues. Germline CDR1 and CDR2: MNHEY and SVGAGI.

Worth noting for this clone: Other DNA sequences in this sample translate to the same CDR3. The chain links TRBV7-2 to TRBJ1-1; TRBD1 matches 7 bases. The junction had 1 base not matched to a gene; V was cut back by 1 base and J by 5 bases. The CDR3 totals 13 residues. CDR1 and CDR2 from the germline V gene are SGHTA and FQGNSA. DNA of the CDR3: TGTGCCAGCAGCTTAGTCAGGGGGACTGAAGCTTTCTTT. This sequence encodes CASSLVRGTEAFF.

This clone was detected only a few times. The same CDR3 is also encoded by other DNA sequences in this sample. The J gene is TRBJ2-5, the V gene TRBV6-5; D tentatively fits TRBD1 or TRBD2 (5 bases each). CDR1 and CDR2 (germline): MNHEY, SVGAGI. The V and J ends lost 2 bases and 3 bases respectively, with 7 bases between them. This CDR3 region has 13 residues. CDR3 bases: TGTGCCAGCAGTTACGGGGGTAAAGAGACCCAGTACTTC. Protein product: CASSYGGKETQYF.

V gene TRBV4-1 combines with J gene TRBJ2-7; D unclear. This CDR3 contains 14 residues. The V gene lost 4 bases and the J gene lost 4 bases, with 14 bases spanning the gap. Germline V gene sequence: CDR1 MGHRA, CDR2 YSYEKL. The CDR3, as DNA: TGCGCCAGCAGCCGAGATGGCGTCACTTACGAGCAGTACTTC. Translating it yields CASSRDGVTYEQYF.

As concerns this clone: Other DNA variants within this sample encode the same CDR3. The gene calls are TRBV11-2 and TRBJ2-7; 9 nucleotides match TRBD1. Germline lookup yields CDR1 SGHAT and CDR2 FQNNGV. Trimming at V came to 4 bases and at J to 4 bases, leaving 2 bases not matched to a gene. CDR3 size: 13 residues. The CDR3 nucleotides are TGTGCCAGCAGCTGGACAGGGGCATACGAGCAGTACTTC. Translated, it gives CASSWTGAYEQYF.

The genes are TRBV5-6 and TRBJ2-5; D possibly corresponds to TRBD2 (6 bases). V lost 2 bases and J 3 bases, leaving 17 bases between the germline ends. The CDR3 has 16 amino acids. Germline CDR1 SGHDT, CDR2 YYEEEE. CDR3 nucleotide sequence: TGTGCCAGCAGCTTTTCTTCCGGGGGTGTGAAAGAGACCCAGTACTTC. Its translation is CASSFSSGGVKETQYF.

V is TRBV6-5 and J is TRBJ2-3, with TRBD2 identical over 12 bases. The CDR3 is made up of 16 amino acids. Germline CDR1 and CDR2: MNHEY and SVGAGI. V was pared by 4 bases and J by 4 bases, with 6 bases of the junction left unmatched. CDR3 coding DNA: TGTGCCAGCAGTTTTTCTAGCGGGAGGGGCGCAGATACGCAGTATTTT. Protein: CASSFSSGRGADTQYF.

The V call is TRBV5-1, the J call TRBJ2-5; 9 bases match TRBD2. This CDR3 comprises 17 residues. CDR1 and CDR2 from the germline V gene are SGHRS and YFSETQ. J was trimmed by 0 bases and V by 4 bases; bases with no gene match: 10. CDR3 in amino acids: CASSRKTSGQYQETQYF. Here the CDR3 DNA reads TGCGCCAGCAGCCGGAAGACTAGCGGACAGTACCAAGAGACCCAGTACTTC.

The V gene is TRBV7-2, the J gene TRBJ1-2; 7 positions match TRBD1. Germline CDR1 reads SGHTA; CDR2 reads FQGNSA. This CDR3 spans 14 amino acids. The junction had 7 bases not matched to a gene; V was cut back by 5 bases and J by 4 bases. The chain's CDR3 is CASSPSPGGYGYTF. As DNA, the CDR3 is TGTGCCAGCAGCCCTTCTCCAGGGGGCTATGGCTACACCTTC.

The chain is built from TRBV5-1 and TRBJ2-2, with 7 bases that match TRBD1. The CDR3 sequence is 15 residues long. The V gene end was trimmed by 5 bases and the J gene end by 0 bases; junction bases not matched to a gene: 4. Germline V lookup: CDR1 SGHRS, CDR2 YFSETQ. The CDR3: CASRSGTANTGELFF. The CDR3, as DNA: TGCGCCAGCAGATCCGGGACAGCGAACACCGGGGAGCTGTTTTTT.

The gene calls are TRBV18 and TRBJ2-4, with 7 bases that match TRBD1. The CDR3 has 15 amino acids. Germline V gene lookup returns CDR1 KGHSH and CDR2 LQKENI. Trimming cost V 4 bases and J 1 base; bases outside gene matches: 4. The CDR3 protein is CASSHLDRAKNIQYF. The DNA for the CDR3 is TGTGCCAGCTCACACTTGGACAGGGCCAAAAACATTCAGTACTTC.

Worth noting for this clone: The same CDR3 also results from other DNA sequences found in this sample. This rearrangement joins TRBV28 to TRBJ2-7; no firm D call. The V gene's germline CDR1 is MDHEN and CDR2 SYDVKM. This CDR3 comprises 13 residues. The V end was cut by 6 bases, the J end by 0 bases, with 9 bases between. The CDR3 bases are TGTGCCAGCAGCCTCCCCCGCTCCTACGAGCAGTACTTC. Translation gives CASSLPRSYEQYF.

This chain joins TRBV7-6 and TRBJ1-6; tentative D call: TRBD1 (5 bases). This CDR3 contains 15 residues. Trimming left V 5 bases short and J 4 bases short, with 12 bases between. Germline values: CDR1 SGHVS, CDR2 FNYEAQ. The CDR3 is CASSPRGDYNSPLHF. For the CDR3, the DNA is TGTGCCAGCAGCCCGAGGGGAGATTATAATTCACCCCTCCACTTT.

The CDR3 DNA reads as TGCGCCGGACTGCCGTCGGGTATGGGGGACACCGGGGAGCTGTTTTTT. Its protein product is CAGLPSGMGDTGELFF. The chain carries TRBV10-2 and TRBJ2-2; D possibly matches TRBD1 or TRBD2 (5 bases each). The CDR3 has 16 amino acids. CDR1 and CDR2 (germline): WSHSY, SAAADI. Trimming removed 11 bases from V and 3 bases from J, with 22 bases in between.

This sequence joins TRBV7-2 and TRBJ1-2; possible D gene TRBD1, 5 bases. The germline V gene encodes CDR1 SGHTA and CDR2 FQGNSA. The length of the CDR3 is 15 residues. Trimming shortened V by 1 base and J by 1 base, and 10 bases separated the two germline ends. CDR3 sequence (DNA): TGTGCCAGCAGCTTAGGACAGCCGTTTAACTATGGCTACACCTTC. It is translated as CASSLGQPFNYGYTF.

The V call is TRBV19, the J call TRBJ1-2, with D perhaps matching TRBD1 (6 bases). Germline V gene lookup returns CDR1 LNHDA and CDR2 SQIVND (reference sequence). This CDR3 is 15 amino acids long. Between the trimmed V and J ends, which lost 2 bases and 3 bases, there was a span of 13 bases. The CDR3 here is CASSITGLVHYGYTF. As DNA, the CDR3 is TGTGCCAGTAGTATAACAGGGTTGGTCCACTATGGCTACACCTTC.

The chain employs TRBV18 and TRBJ2-7; 11 bases match TRBD2. The germline V gene has CDR1 KGHSH and CDR2 LQKENI. Trimming at V came to 4 bases and at J to 3 bases, leaving 8 bases not matched to a gene. This CDR3 is built from 16 residues. The CDR3 reads CASSQTLAGGYYEQYF. The DNA of the CDR3 is TGTGCCAGCTCACAAACTCTAGCGGGGGGATACTACGAGCAGTACTTC.

The chain uses TRBV21-1 and TRBJ1-1. TRBV21-1 is tagged as a pseudogene. The CDR3 is 15 amino acids. Here the CDR3 DNA reads TGTGCCAGCAGCCCCTCTCCCGGGGGTTCCACTGAAGCTTTCTTT. Translating it yields CASSPSPGGSTEAFF.

This chain joins TRBV2 and TRBJ2-3; the D is unclear. From germline, CDR1 is SNHLY and CDR2 FYNNEI. Trimming took 6 bases from V and 2 from J, leaving 15 bases between them. This CDR3 comprises 15 residues. CDR3 protein: CASRSNNGFTDTQYF. The DNA of the CDR3 is TGTGCCAGCAGGTCAAATAACGGATTCACAGATACGCAGTATTTT.

The chain combines TRBV30 with TRBJ2-5; 9 bases are a match to TRBD2. In germline, CDR1 is GTSNPN, CDR2 SVGIG (reference sequence). The CDR3 extends over 13 amino acids. The chain's CDR3 is CAGAGGLQETQYF. The CDR3 bases are TGTGCGGGAGCGGGGGGACTCCAAGAGACCCAGTACTTC.

The chain has TRBV2 and TRBJ1-2; D possibly corresponds to TRBD1 (5 bases). Germline V gene data show CDR1 as SNHLY and CDR2 as FYNNEI. With 3 bases removed from V and 8 bases from J, the gap between germline ends came to 13 bases. There are 13 residues in the CDR3. The CDR3 nucleotides read TGTGCCAGCAGTGACGAGGGGCCGAAAGGCTACACCTTC. Translating it yields CASSDEGPKGYTF. Full variable domain (outside the CDR3, taken from reference TRBV2 and TRBJ1-2): EPEVTQTPSHQVTQMGQEVILRCVPISNHLYFYWYRQILGQKVEFLVSFYNNEISEKSEIFDDQFSVERPDGSNFTLKIRSTKLEDSAMYFCASSDEGPKGYTFGSGTRLTVV.

V and J are TRBV7-9 and TRBJ1-2, with D tentatively TRBD1 (6 bases). The CDR3 consists of 13 residues. CDR1 is SEHNR and CDR2 is FQNEAQ in the germline V gene (reference sequence). Trimming stripped 5 bases from V and 3 bases from J, with 10 bases between. CDR3 in amino acids: CASSHRVDYGYTF. CDR3 coding DNA: TGTGCCAGCAGCCACAGGGTTGACTATGGCTACACCTTC.

The rearrangement links TRBV5-1 to TRBJ1-2; 10 bases agree with TRBD1. The CDR3 sequence is 15 residues long. CDR1 and CDR2 (germline): SGHRS, YFSETQ. The V gene end was trimmed by 4 bases and the J gene end by 2 bases; junction bases not matched to a gene: 5. DNA for the CDR3: TGCGCCAGCAGCGAAAGGACAGGGGGGAACTATGGCTACACCTTC. This sequence encodes CASSERTGGNYGYTF.